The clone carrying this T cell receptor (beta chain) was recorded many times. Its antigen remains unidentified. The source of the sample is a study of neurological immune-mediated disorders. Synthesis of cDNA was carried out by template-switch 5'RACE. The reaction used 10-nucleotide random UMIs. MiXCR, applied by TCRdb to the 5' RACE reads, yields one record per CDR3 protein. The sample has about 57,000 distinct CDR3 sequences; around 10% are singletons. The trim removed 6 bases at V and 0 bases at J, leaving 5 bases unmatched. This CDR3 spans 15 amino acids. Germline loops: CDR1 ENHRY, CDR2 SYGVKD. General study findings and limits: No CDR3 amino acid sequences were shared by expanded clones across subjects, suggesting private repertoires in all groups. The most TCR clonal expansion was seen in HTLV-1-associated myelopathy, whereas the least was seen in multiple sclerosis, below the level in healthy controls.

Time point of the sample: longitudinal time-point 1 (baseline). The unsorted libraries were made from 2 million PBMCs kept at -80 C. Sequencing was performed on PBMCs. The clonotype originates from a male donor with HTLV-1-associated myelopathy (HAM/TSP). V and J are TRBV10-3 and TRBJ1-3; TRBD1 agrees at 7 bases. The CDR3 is CAIRLAGGSGNTIYF. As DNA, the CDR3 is TGTGCCATCAGACTAGCAGGGGGCTCTGGAAACACCATATATTTT.